This T cell receptor beta chain was sequenced in a study of blood T cell repertoires in COVID-19 (dated by TCRdb to the early 2020s). With regard to the full study: Samples covering the acute and convalescent phases of COVID-19 were provided by collaborators in the United States, Italy and Spain. The prospective study material was composed of cDNA or gDNA derived from T cells, B-cell-depleted T cells, or PBMCs. Deeply sampled blood TCRbeta repertoires from subjects exposed to, actively infected with, or recovered from COVID-19 were included in the dataset. The repertoires were made available in a free public database intended to serve as a resource for research on the immune response to SARS-CoV-2. Samples came from the ongoing ImmuneRACE study (first 160 participants) plus 1,254 subjects from 6 global collaborators. Sample metadata almost always included a de-identified subject ID, COVID-19 status, age in years and sex. Where HLA class I and class II types were available, the types were taken from metadata supplied by the sample provider, not from assay-based typing. Points the paper makes about the study in general: Clinical and demographic metadata were provided uncurated, with the amount varying by source and participant.

Each collaborating institution followed its own protocols to collect whole blood in K2EDTA tubes. For TCRbeta analysis, collaborator samples were shipped as frozen whole blood, as isolated PBMCs, or as DNA extracted from either sample type. A few counts support this clone. Its specific antigen is unknown. Base quality data are lacking; no much larger clone is found one base away. Sequences SGHAT (CDR1) and FQNNGV (CDR2) are obtained from the germline V gene. V and J are truncated by 6 bases and 4 bases respectively, leaving an intervening sequence of 15 bases. The CDR3 starts with the cysteine, ends with the phenylalanine, and has 15 residues. The kept DNA is CDR3 alone, 45 bases in frame from the first base. The immunoSEQ Assay, a bias-controlled multiplex PCR, was used to amplify TCRbeta CDR3 regions from genomic DNA. For the original study's pipeline: Nucleated cell counts per sample were estimated from amplification of reference gene primers within the assay. To quantify the absolute abundance of each unique TCRbeta CDR3 rearrangement, sequence reads were collapsed and filtered. For each sample, productive Simpson clonality was calculated as the square root of Simpson's diversity index over productive rearrangements. TCRdb's version of the immuneACCESS table is confined to in-frame rearrangements and falls short of the full clone set. An unresolved V gene accounts for under half of the shortfall where checked; the remainder is of unknown origin. The V and J calls and clone size are taken from that table; D and trimming were inferred from the DNA. The sample contains about 21,000 clones, approximately 88% of them found a single time. 2.5% to 4% of the sample lies in the top ten.

The sequence is built from TRBV11-2 and TRBJ2-2; matching of 6 bases hints at TRBD2 as the D gene. This clonotype was obtained from a man aged 40-55 years with acute or convalescent COVID-19. Sequenced: peripheral blood. The DNA reads as follows: TGTGCCAGCAGAATCCGGGACTTTTCCACCGGGGAGCTGTTTTTT. This translates into CASRIRDFSTGELFF.